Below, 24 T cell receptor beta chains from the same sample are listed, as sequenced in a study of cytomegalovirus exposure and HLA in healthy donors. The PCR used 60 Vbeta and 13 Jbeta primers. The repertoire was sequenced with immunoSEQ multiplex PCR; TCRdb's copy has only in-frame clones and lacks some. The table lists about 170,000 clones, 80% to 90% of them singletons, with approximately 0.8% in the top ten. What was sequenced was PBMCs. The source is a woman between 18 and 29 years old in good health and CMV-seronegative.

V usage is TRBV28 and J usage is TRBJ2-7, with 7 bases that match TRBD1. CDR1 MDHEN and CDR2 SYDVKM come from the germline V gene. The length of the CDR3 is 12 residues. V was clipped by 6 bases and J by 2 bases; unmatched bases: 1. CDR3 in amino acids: CASRTGPYEQYF. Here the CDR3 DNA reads TGTGCCAGCAGGACAGGGCCCTACGAGCAGTACTTC.

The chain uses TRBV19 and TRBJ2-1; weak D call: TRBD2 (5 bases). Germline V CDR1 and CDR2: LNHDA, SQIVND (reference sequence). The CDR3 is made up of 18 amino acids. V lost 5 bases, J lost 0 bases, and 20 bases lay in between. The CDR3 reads CASSSRAVSTSSYNEQFF. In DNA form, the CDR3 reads TGTGCCAGTAGTTCGCGGGCGGTATCTACGAGCTCCTACAATGAGCAGTTCTTC.

CDR3 loop: CASSLAHLAGAVDTQYF. In DNA, the CDR3 is TGTGCCAGCAGCTTAGCGCACCTAGCGGGAGCTGTAGATACGCAGTATTTT. The genes are TRBV7-6 and TRBJ2-3; 10 nucleotides align to TRBD2. From germline, CDR1 is SGHVS and CDR2 FNYEAQ. The CDR3 is made up of 17 amino acids. The ends lost 0 bases at V and 5 bases at J; junction bases unmatched: 8.

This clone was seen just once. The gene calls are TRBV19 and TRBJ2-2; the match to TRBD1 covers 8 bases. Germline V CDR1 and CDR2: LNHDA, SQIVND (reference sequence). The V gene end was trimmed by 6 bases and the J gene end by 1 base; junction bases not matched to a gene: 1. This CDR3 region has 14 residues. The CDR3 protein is CASRQGVNTGELFF. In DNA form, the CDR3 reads TGTGCCAGTAGACAGGGGGTGAACACCGGGGAGCTGTTTTTT.

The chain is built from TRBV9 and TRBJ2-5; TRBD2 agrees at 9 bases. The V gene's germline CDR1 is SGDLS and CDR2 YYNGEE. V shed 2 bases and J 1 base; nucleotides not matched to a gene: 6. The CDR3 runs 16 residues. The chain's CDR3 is CASSVGSSGTQETQYF. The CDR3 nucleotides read TGTGCCAGCAGCGTGGGGTCTAGCGGGACCCAAGAGACCCAGTACTTC.

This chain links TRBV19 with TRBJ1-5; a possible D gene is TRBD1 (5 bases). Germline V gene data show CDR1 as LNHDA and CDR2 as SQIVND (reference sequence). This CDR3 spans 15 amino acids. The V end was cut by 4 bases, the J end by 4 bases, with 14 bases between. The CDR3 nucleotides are TGTGCCAGTAGTAGGGGAAGGGCAGGGAATCAGCCCCAGCATTTT. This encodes CASSRGRAGNQPQHF.

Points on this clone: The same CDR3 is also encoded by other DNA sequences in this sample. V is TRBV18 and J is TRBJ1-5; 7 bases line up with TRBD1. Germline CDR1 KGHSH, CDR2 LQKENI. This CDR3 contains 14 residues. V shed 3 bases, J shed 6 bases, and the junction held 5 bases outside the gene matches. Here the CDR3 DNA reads TGTGCCAGCTCACCCCAGGGGGTCGGTCAGCCCCAGCATTTT. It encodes CASSPQGVGQPQHF.

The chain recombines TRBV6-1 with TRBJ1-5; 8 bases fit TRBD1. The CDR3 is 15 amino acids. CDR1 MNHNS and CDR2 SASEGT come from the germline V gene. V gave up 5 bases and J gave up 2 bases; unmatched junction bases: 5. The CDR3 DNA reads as TGTGCCAGCAGTAATAGGACAGGGCGCAATCAGCCCCAGCATTTT. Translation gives CASSNRTGRNQPQHF.

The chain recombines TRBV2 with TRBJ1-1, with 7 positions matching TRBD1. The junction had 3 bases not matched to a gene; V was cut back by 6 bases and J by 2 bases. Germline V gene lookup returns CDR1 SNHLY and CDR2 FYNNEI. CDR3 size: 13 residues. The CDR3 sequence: CASRGDSNTEAFF. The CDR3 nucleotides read TGTGCCAGCAGGGGGGACAGCAACACTGAAGCTTTCTTT.

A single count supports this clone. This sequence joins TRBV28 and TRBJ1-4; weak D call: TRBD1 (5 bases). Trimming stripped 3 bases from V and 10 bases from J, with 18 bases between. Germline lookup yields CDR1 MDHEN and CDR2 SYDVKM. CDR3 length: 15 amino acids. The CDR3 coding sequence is TGTGCCAGCAGTTTGGGGGGAGGATACCGGGGAAAACTGTTTTTT. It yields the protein CASSLGGGYRGKLFF.

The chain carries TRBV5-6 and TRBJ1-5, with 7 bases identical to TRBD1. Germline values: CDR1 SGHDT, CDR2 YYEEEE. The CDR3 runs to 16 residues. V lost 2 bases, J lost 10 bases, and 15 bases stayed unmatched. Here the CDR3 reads CASSFGTAQSLQPQHF. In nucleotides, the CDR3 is TGTGCCAGCAGCTTCGGGACAGCCCAGTCCCTGCAACCCCAGCATTTT.

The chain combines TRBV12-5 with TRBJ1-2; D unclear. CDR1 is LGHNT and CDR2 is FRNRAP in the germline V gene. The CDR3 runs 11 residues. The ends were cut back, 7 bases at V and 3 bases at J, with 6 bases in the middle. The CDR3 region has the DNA TGTGCTAGTGATGAGTACTATGGCTACACCTTC. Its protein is CASDEYYGYTF.

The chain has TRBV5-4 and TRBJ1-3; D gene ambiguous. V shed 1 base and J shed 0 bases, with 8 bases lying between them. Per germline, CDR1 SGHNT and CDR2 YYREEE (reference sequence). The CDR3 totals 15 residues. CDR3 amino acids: CASSLFSSSGNTIYF. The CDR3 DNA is TGTGCCAGCAGCTTGTTCAGTTCCTCTGGAAACACCATATATTTT.

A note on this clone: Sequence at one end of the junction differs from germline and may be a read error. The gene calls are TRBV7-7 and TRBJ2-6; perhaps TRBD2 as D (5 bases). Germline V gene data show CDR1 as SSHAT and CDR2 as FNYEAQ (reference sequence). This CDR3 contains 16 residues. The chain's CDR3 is CASSLAEGGGANVLTF. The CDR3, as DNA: TGTGCTAGCAGCTTAGCTGAGGGTGGTGGGGCCAACGTCCTGACTTTC.

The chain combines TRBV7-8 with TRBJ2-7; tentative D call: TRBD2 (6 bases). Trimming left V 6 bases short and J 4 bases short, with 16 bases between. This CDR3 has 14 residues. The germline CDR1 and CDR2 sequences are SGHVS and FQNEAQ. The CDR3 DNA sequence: TGTGCCAGCAGGCCGGAGGGGTTTTATTACGAGCAGTACTTC. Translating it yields CASRPEGFYYEQYF.

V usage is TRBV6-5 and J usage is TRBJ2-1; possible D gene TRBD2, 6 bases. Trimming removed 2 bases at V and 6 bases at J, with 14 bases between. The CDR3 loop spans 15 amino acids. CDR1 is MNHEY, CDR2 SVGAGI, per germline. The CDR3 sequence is CASSYSGFGANEQFF. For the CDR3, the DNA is TGTGCCAGCAGTTACAGCGGGTTCGGCGCCAATGAGCAGTTCTTC.

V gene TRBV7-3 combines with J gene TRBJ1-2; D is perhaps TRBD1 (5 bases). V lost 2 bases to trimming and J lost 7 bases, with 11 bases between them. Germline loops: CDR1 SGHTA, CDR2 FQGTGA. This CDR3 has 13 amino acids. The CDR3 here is CASSLGAVFGYTF. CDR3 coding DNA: TGTGCCAGCAGCTTAGGGGCAGTCTTTGGCTACACCTTC.

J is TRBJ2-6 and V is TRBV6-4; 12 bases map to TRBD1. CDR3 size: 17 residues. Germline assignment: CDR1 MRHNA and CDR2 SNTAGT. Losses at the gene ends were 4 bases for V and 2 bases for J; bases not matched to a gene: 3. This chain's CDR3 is CASSGGTGGAGANVLTF. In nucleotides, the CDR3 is TGTGCCAGCAGTGGGGGGACAGGGGGCGCTGGGGCCAACGTCCTGACTTTC.

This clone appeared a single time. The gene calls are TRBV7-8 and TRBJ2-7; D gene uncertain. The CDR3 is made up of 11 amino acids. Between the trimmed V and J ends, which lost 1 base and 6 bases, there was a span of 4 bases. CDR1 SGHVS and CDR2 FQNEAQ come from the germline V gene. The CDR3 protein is CASSLVGEQYF. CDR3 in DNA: TGTGCCAGCAGCTTAGTCGGCGAGCAGTACTTC.

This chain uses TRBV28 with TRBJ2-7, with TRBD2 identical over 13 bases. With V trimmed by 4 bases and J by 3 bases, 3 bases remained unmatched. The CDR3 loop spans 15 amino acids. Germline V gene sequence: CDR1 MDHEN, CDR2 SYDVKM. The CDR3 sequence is CASSSWTSGSYEQYF. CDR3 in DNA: TGTGCCAGCAGTTCTTGGACTAGCGGGAGCTACGAGCAGTACTTC.

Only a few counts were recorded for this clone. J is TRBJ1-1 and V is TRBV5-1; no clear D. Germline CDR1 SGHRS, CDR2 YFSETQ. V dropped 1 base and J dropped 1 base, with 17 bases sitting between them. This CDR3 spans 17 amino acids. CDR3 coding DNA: TGCGCCAGCAGCTTGTTTTCTGTCGGGGATTGGAACACTGAAGCTTTCTTT. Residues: CASSLFSVGDWNTEAFF.

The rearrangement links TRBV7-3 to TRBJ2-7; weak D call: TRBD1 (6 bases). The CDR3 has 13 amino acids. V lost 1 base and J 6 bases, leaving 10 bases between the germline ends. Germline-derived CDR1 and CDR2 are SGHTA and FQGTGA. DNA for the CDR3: TGTGCCAGCAGCTTAATTTTAGGGGGCGAGCAGTACTTC. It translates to CASSLILGGEQYF.

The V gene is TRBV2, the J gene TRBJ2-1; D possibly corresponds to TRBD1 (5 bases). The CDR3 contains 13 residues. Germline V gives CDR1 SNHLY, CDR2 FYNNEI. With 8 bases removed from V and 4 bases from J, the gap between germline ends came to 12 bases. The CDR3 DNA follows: TGTGCCAGCGTTAGGGGCTGGTACAATGAGCAGTTCTTC. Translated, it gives CASVRGWYNEQFF. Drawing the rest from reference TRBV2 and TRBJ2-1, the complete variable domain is EPEVTQTPSHQVTQMGQEVILRCVPISNHLYFYWYRQILGQKVEFLVSFYNNEISEKSEIFDDQFSVERPDGSNFTLKIRSTKLEDSAMYFCASVRGWYNEQFFGPGTRLTVL.

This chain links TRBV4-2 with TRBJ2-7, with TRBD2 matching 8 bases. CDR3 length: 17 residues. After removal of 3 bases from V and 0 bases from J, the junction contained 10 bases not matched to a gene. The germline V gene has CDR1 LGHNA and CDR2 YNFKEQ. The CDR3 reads CASSQSSGAGGSYEQYF. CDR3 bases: TGTGCCAGCAGCCAGTCCTCCGGGGCGGGAGGCTCCTACGAGCAGTACTTC.